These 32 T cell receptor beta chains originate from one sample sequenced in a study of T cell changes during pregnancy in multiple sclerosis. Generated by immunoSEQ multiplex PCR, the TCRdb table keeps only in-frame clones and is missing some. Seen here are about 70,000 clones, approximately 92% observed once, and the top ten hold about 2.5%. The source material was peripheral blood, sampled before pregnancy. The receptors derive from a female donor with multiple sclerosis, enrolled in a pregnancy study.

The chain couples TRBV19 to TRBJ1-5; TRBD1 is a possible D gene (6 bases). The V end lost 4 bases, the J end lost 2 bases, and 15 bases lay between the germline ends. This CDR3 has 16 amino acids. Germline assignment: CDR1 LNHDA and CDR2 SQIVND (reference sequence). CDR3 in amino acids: CASSRQEAMGNQPQHF. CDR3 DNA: TGTGCCAGTAGTAGACAGGAAGCGATGGGCAATCAGCCCCAGCATTTT.

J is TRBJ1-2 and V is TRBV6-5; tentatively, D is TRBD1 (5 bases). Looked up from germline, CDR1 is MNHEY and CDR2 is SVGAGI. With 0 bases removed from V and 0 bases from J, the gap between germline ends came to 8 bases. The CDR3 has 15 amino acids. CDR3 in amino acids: CASSYSPTANYGYTF. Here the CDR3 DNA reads TGTGCCAGCAGTTACTCACCGACAGCTAACTATGGCTACACCTTC.

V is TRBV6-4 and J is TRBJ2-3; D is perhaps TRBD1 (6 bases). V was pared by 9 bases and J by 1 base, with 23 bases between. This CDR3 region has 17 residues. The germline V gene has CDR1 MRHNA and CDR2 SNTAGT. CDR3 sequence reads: CASHRDGDLSRTDTQYF. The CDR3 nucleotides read TGTGCCAGTCACAGGGACGGTGACTTAAGCCGCACAGATACGCAGTATTTT.

As DNA, the CDR3 is TGTGCCAGCAGTACCGGGACTAGCGGCGGAGAGACCCAGTACTTC. Its protein product is CASSTGTSGGETQYF. The chain carries TRBV6-1 and TRBJ2-5; 11 bases map to TRBD2. V was clipped by 5 bases and J by 4 bases; unmatched bases: 6. Germline V CDR1 and CDR2: MNHNS, SASEGT. CDR3 length: 15 residues.

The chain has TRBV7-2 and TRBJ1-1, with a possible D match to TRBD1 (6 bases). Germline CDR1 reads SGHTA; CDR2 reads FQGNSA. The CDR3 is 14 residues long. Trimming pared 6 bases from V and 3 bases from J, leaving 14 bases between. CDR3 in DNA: TGTGCCAGCAGTTTCCGGACAGATTACACTGAAGCTTTCTTT. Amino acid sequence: CASSFRTDYTEAFF.

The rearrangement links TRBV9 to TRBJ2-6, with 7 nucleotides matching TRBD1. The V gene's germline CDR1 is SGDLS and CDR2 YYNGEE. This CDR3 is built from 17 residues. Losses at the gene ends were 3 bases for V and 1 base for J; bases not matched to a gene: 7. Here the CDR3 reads CASSDRGERSGANVLTF. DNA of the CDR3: TGTGCCAGCAGCGACAGGGGAGAGCGATCTGGGGCCAACGTCCTGACTTTC.

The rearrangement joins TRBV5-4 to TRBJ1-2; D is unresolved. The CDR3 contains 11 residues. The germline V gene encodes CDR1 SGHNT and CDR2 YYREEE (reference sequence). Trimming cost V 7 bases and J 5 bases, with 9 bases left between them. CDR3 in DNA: TGTGCCAGCGCGACGGAGTATGGCTACACCTTC. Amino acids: CASATEYGYTF.

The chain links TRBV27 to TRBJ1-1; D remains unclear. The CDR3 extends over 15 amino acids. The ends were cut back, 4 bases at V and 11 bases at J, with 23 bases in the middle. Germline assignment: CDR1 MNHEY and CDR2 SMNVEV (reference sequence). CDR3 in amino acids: CASSYTPEKNAWAFF. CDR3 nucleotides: TGTGCCAGCAGTTACACCCCAGAAAAGAACGCCTGGGCTTTCTTT.

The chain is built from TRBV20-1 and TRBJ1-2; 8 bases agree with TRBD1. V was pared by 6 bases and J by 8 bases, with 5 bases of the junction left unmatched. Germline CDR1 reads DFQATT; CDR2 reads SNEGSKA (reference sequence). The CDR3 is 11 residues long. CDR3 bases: TGCAGTGCCGGACAGGGAGCCGGCTACACCTTC. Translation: CSAGQGAGYTF.

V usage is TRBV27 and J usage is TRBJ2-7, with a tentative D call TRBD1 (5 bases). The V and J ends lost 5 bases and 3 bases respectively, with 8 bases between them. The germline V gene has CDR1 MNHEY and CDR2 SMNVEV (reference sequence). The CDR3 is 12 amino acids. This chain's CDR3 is CASSSQGYEQYF. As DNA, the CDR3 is TGTGCCAGCAGTAGCCAGGGCTACGAGCAGTACTTC.

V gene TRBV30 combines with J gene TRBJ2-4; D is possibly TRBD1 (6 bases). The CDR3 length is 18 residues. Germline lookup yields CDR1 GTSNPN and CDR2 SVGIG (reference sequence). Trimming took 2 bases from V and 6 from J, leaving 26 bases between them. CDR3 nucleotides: TGTGCCTGGAGTTCATCCCTCAGGGACATTAATCCCCCAAACATTCAGTACTTC. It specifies CAWSSSLRDINPPNIQYF.

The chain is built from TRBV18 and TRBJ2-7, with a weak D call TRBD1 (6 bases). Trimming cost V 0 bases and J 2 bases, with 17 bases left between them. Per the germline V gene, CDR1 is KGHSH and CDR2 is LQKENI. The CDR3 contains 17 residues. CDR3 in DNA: TGTGCCAGCTCACCACCGGGGGCTCCTTTCATTCCCTACGAGCAGTACTTC. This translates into CASSPPGAPFIPYEQYF.

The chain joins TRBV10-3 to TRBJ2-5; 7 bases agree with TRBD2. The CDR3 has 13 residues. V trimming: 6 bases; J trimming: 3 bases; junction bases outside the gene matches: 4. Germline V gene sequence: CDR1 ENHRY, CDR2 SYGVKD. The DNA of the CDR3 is TGTGCCATCAGGGATGGACTAGAAGAGACCCAGTACTTC. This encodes CAIRDGLEETQYF.

The CDR3 sequence: CASSSPGQGRNEQFF. CDR3 sequence (DNA): TGCGCCAGCAGCTCGCCAGGACAGGGTAGGAATGAGCAGTTCTTC. The V gene is TRBV5-1, the J gene TRBJ2-1; 8 nucleotides align to TRBD1. CDR3 length: 15 amino acids. Germline-derived CDR1 and CDR2 are SGHRS and YFSETQ. V dropped 3 bases and J dropped 7; count of bases not matched to a gene: 9.

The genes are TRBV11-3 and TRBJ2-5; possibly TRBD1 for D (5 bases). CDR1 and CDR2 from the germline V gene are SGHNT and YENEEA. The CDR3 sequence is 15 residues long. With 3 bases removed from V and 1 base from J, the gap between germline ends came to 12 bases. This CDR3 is CASSFGRVPQETQYF. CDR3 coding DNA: TGTGCCAGCAGCTTTGGCAGGGTGCCCCAAGAGACCCAGTACTTC.

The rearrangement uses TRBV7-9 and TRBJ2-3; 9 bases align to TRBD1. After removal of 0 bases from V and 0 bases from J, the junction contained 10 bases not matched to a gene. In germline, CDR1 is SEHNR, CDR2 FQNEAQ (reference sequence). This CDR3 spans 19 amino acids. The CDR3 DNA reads TGTGCCAGCAGCTTAGCGACAGGGGGATCCCCACCTAGCACAGATACGCAGTATTTT. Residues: CASSLATGGSPPSTDTQYF.

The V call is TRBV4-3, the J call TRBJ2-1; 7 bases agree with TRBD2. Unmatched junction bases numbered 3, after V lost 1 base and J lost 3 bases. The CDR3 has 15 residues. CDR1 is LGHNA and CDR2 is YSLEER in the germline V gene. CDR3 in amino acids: CASSQGGGGYNEQFF. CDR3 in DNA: TGCGCCAGCAGCCAAGGGGGCGGGGGCTACAATGAGCAGTTCTTC.

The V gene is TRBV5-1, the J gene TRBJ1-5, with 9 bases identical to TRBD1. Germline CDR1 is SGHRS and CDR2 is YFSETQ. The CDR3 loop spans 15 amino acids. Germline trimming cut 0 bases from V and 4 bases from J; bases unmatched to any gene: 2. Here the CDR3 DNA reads TGCGCCAGCAGCTTGGGGGACAGGGATAATCAGCCCCAGCATTTT. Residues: CASSLGDRDNQPQHF.

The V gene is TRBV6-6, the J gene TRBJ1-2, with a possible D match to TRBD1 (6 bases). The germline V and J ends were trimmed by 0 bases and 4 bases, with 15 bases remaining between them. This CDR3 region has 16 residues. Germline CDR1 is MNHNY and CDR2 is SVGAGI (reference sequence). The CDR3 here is CASSYSPRGSSYGYTF. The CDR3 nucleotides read TGTGCCAGCAGTTACTCACCCAGGGGCTCTTCCTATGGCTACACCTTC.

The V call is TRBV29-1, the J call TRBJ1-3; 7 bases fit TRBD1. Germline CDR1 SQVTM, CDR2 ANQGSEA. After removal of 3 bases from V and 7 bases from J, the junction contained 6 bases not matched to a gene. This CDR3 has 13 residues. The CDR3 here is CSVDGGQDNTIYF. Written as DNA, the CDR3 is TGCAGCGTTGATGGAGGACAGGATAACACCATATATTTT.

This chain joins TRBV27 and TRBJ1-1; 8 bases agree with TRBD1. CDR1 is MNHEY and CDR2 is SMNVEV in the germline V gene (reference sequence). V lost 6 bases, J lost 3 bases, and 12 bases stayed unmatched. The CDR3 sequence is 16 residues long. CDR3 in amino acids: CASSPHRTGTDTEAFF. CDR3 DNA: TGTGCCAGCAGCCCACATAGGACAGGGACGGACACTGAAGCTTTCTTT.

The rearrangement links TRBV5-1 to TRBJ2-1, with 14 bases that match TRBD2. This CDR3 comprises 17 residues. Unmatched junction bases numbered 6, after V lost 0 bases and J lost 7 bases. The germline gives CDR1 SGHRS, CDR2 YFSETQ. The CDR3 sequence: CASSLEGLAGVVNEQFF. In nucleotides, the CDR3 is TGCGCCAGCAGCTTGGAGGGACTAGCGGGAGTGGTTAATGAGCAGTTCTTC.

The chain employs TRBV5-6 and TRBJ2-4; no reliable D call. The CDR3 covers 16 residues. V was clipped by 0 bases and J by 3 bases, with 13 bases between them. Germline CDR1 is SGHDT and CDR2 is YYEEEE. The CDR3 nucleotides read TGTGCCAGCAGCTTGGGTCTCCGGGTGGACAAAAACATTCAGTACTTC. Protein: CASSLGLRVDKNIQYF.

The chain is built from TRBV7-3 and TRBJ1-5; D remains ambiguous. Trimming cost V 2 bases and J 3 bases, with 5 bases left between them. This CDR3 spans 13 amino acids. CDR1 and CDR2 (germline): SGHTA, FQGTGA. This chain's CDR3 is CASSLQNNQPQHF. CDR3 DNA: TGTGCCAGCAGCTTACAGAACAATCAGCCCCAGCATTTT.

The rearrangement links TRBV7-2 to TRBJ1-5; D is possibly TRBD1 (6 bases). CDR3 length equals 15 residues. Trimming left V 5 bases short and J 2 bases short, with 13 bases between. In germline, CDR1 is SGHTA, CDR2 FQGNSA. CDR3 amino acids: CASSPQSGGNQPQHF. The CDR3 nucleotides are TGTGCCAGCAGCCCTCAGTCAGGGGGCAATCAGCCCCAGCATTTT.

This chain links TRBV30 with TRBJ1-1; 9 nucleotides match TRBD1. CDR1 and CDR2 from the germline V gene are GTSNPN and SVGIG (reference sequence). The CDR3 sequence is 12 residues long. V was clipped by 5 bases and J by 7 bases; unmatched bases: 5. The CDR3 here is CAWGDRENEAFF. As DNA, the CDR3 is TGTGCCTGGGGGGACAGGGAAAATGAAGCTTTCTTT.

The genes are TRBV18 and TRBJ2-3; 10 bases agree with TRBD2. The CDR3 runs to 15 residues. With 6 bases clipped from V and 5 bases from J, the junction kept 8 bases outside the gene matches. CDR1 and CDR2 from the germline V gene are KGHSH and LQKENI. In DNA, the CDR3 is TGTGCCAGCTCCCCCACTAGCGGGGTGATAGATACGCAGTATTTT. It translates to CASSPTSGVIDTQYF.

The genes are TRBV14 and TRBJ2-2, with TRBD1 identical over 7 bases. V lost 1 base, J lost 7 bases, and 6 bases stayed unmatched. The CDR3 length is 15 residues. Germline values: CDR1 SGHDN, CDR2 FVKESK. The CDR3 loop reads CASSQVGQYLGELFF. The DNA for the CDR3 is TGTGCCAGCAGCCAAGTGGGACAGTACCTCGGGGAGCTGTTTTTT.

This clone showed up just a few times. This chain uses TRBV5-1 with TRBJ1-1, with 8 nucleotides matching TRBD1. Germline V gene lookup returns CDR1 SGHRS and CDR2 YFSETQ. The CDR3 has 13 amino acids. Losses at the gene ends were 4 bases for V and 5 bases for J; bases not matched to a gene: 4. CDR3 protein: CASSTDRVTEAFF. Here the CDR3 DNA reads TGCGCCAGCAGCACGGACAGGGTGACTGAAGCTTTCTTT. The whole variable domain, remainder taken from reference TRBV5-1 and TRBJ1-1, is KAGVTQTPRYLIKTRGQQVTLSCSPISGHRSVSWYQQTPGQGLQFLFEYFSETQRNKGNFPGRFSGRQFSNSRSEMNVSTLELGDSALYLCASSTDRVTEAFFGQGTRLTVV.

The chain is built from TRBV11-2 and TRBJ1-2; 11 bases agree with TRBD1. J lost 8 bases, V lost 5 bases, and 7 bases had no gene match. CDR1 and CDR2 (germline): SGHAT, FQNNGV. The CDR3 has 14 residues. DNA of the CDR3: TGTGCCAGCAGCCCCGGGACAGGGGGACTAGGCTACACCTTC. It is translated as CASSPGTGGLGYTF.

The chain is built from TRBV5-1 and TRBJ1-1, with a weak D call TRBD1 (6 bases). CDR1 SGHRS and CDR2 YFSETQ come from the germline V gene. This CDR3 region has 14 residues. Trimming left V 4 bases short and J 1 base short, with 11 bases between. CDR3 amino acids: CASSGTLQNTEAFF. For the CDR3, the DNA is TGCGCCAGCAGCGGGACACTTCAGAACACTGAAGCTTTCTTT.

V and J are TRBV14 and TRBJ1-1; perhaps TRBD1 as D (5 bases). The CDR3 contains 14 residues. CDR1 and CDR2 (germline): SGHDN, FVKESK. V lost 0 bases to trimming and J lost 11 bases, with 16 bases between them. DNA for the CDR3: TGTGCCAGCAGCCAAGACCCCGCGGGACTTAACGCTTTCTTT. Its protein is CASSQDPAGLNAFF.